This passage covers 16 T cell receptor beta chains from one sample sequenced in a study of T-cell memory formation after mild COVID-19 (dated by TCRdb to about 2021). The protocol used for the library was 5' RACE. For sequencing, an Illumina NovaSeq 6000 was employed. In-frame beta chains were kept once TCRdb had trimmed the public reads at Q25 with fastp and called clones with MiXCR. CDR3 protein duplicates are merged, each entry listing the most common genes and DNA. Recorded for this sample are about 360,000 distinct CDR3 sequences; roughly an eighth of them occurred a single time. The top ten hold around a fifth of the sample. Material for sequencing was PBMCs or a T cell subset sorted from them (not recorded which). Source of these receptors: a man aged 18 to 29 who had mild COVID-19 (a few samples of this study predate the infection). The sample titles of this study are shuffled in the database, so cell type and time point are left out; the donor was told from shared clones.

The sample holds many counts of this clonotype. This rearrangement joins TRBV7-2 to TRBJ2-3, with TRBD2 as a possible D gene (5 bases). The CDR3 loop spans 14 amino acids. Trimming pared 1 base from V and 3 bases from J, leaving 8 bases between. Germline V lookup: CDR1 SGHTA, CDR2 FQGNSA. The CDR3 loop is CASSLERTTDTQYF. CDR3 coding DNA: TGTGCCAGCAGCTTAGAGCGGACTACAGATACGCAGTATTTT.

This clonotype was recorded a few times. The rearrangement joins TRBV7-2 to TRBJ1-1; possibly TRBD1 for D (6 bases). The CDR3 consists of 14 residues. V was pared by 3 bases and J by 0 bases, with 8 bases between. In germline, CDR1 is SGHTA, CDR2 FQGNSA. The CDR3 nucleotides are TGTGCCAGCAGCTTCAGGGGAATGAACACTGAAGCTTTCTTT. This codes for CASSFRGMNTEAFF.

The chain combines TRBV19 with TRBJ2-1; 13 nucleotides agree with TRBD2. The germline gives CDR1 LNHDA, CDR2 SQIVND (reference sequence). Germline trimming cut 9 bases from V and 9 bases from J; bases unmatched to any gene: 5. CDR3 size: 13 residues. The CDR3 coding sequence is TGTGCCAGCACTAGCGGGGGGGCCGGTGAGCAGTTCTTC. The encoded protein is CASTSGGAGEQFF.

The rearrangement links TRBV6-5 to TRBJ2-7; 8 nucleotides align to TRBD1. CDR1 and CDR2 (germline): MNHEY, SVGAGI. This CDR3 has 14 amino acids. With V trimmed by 3 bases and J by 2 bases, 3 bases remained unmatched. This CDR3 is CASSYDRGAYEQYF. The CDR3 region has the DNA TGTGCCAGCAGTTATGACAGGGGAGCCTACGAGCAGTACTTC.

This clonotype was seen a few times. This sequence joins TRBV4-1 and TRBJ1-3; a weak D match, TRBD1 (5 bases). Per germline, CDR1 MGHRA and CDR2 YSYEKL. The CDR3 consists of 15 residues. Trimming removed 6 bases from V and 4 bases from J, with 16 bases in between. The CDR3 spells CASRRRGTGGNTIYF. The CDR3 DNA follows: TGCGCCAGCAGACGAAGGGGAACCGGCGGAAACACCATATATTTT.

In its sample, this clonotype was seen many times. The rearrangement joins TRBV5-1 to TRBJ2-7; possibly TRBD1 for D (5 bases). The CDR3 extends over 14 amino acids. The ends were cut back, 3 bases at V and 5 bases at J, with 15 bases in the middle. Germline CDR1 and CDR2: SGHRS and YFSETQ. The CDR3 DNA sequence: TGCGCCAGCAGCTCTAGATCCCCAGGGAACGAGCAGTACTTC. Its translation: CASSSRSPGNEQYF.

This chain joins TRBV5-5 and TRBJ1-2; possibly TRBD1 for D (5 bases). The CDR3 covers 15 residues. V was cut by 0 bases and J by 4 bases, with 13 bases left in between. Germline values: CDR1 SGHKS, CDR2 YYEKEE (reference sequence). CDR3 loop: CASSLARQGSYGYTF. CDR3 nucleotides: TGTGCCAGCAGCTTGGCACGTCAGGGAAGCTATGGCTACACCTTC.

This chain connects TRBV4-2 to TRBJ1-3; D is undetermined. Between the trimmed V and J ends, which lost 3 bases and 1 base, there was a span of 10 bases. The CDR3 length is 15 residues. Germline V lookup: CDR1 LGHNA, CDR2 YNFKEQ. The DNA of the CDR3 is TGTGCCAGCAGCCAGGATGAGGTTTCTGGAAACACCATATATTTT. Protein: CASSQDEVSGNTIYF.

This clonotype was seen a handful of times. This rearrangement joins TRBV18 to TRBJ1-5; possible D gene TRBD1, 5 bases. The V gene's germline CDR1 is KGHSH and CDR2 LQKENI. The CDR3 has 14 amino acids. The germline V and J ends were trimmed by 4 bases and 7 bases, with 14 bases remaining between them. Written as DNA, the CDR3 is TGTGCCAGCTCACGGGACGTAGGTAGACAGCCCCAGCATTTT. Amino acids: CASSRDVGRQPQHF.

CDR3 in amino acids: CASSYQQGNLASDTQYF. Here the CDR3 DNA reads TGTGCCAGCAGTTATCAACAAGGAAACTTAGCCTCAGATACGCAGTATTTT. The genes are TRBV6-5 and TRBJ2-3; D is uncertain. Trimming left V 3 bases short and J 4 bases short, with 20 bases between. CDR1 and CDR2 (germline): MNHEY, SVGAGI. The CDR3 is made up of 17 amino acids.

The gene calls are TRBV27 and TRBJ2-1, with a possible D match to TRBD2 (6 bases). The V end lost 6 bases, the J end lost 0 bases, and 15 bases lay between the germline ends. Germline loops: CDR1 MNHEY, CDR2 SMNVEV (reference sequence). This CDR3 is 16 amino acids long. DNA for the CDR3: TGTGCCAGCAGCTCACCGCGGGGTCACTCCTACAATGAGCAGTTCTTC. This encodes CASSSPRGHSYNEQFF.

This clonotype showed up just a few times. This chain links TRBV6-5 with TRBJ2-7; tentative D call: TRBD1 (6 bases). The CDR3 covers 13 residues. CDR1 is MNHEY and CDR2 is SVGAGI in the germline V gene. Trimming pared 2 bases from V and 3 bases from J, leaving 8 bases between. CDR3: CASSYATGYEQYF. CDR3 DNA sequence: TGTGCCAGCAGTTACGCGACAGGCTACGAGCAGTACTTC.

This clonotype has at least ten counts. The rearrangement links TRBV7-2 to TRBJ2-1, with 7 bases aligning to TRBD1. The CDR3 loop spans 13 amino acids. Germline V lookup: CDR1 SGHTA, CDR2 FQGNSA. The junction had 5 bases not matched to a gene; V was cut back by 2 bases and J by 10 bases. The CDR3 loop is CASSLTRDSEQFF. The CDR3 DNA reads as TGTGCCAGCAGCTTAACTAGGGACAGCGAGCAGTTCTTC.

This clonotype was seen only a few times. The V gene is TRBV6-2 or TRBV6-3, the J gene TRBJ2-5; no reliable D call. The CDR3 covers 15 residues. Trimming cost V 1 base and J 1 base, with 10 bases left between them. Germline CDR1 is MNHEY and CDR2 is SVGEGT. The DNA of the CDR3 is TGTGCCAGCAGTTACTTAACAACGCCCCAAGAGACCCAGTACTTC. It is translated as CASSYLTTPQETQYF.

At least ten counts were recorded for this clonotype. The genes are TRBV5-1 and TRBJ2-6; no clear D. The CDR3 covers 14 residues. Germline V gives CDR1 SGHRS, CDR2 YFSETQ. V was trimmed by 2 bases and J by 0 bases, leaving 3 bases between them. The DNA of the CDR3 is TGCGCCAGCAGCTTCTTCTCTGGGGCCAACGTCCTGACTTTC. Protein: CASSFFSGANVLTF.

This clonotype was seen only a few times. J is TRBJ1-6 and V is TRBV14; D is possibly TRBD1 (5 bases). The CDR3 spans 16 residues. The V gene's germline CDR1 is SGHDN and CDR2 FVKESK. With 1 base removed from V and 6 bases from J, the gap between germline ends came to 13 bases. The CDR3 loop reads CASSQVIGAGNSPLHF. The CDR3 nucleotides read TGTGCCAGCAGCCAAGTAATCGGGGCCGGTAATTCACCCCTCCACTTT.